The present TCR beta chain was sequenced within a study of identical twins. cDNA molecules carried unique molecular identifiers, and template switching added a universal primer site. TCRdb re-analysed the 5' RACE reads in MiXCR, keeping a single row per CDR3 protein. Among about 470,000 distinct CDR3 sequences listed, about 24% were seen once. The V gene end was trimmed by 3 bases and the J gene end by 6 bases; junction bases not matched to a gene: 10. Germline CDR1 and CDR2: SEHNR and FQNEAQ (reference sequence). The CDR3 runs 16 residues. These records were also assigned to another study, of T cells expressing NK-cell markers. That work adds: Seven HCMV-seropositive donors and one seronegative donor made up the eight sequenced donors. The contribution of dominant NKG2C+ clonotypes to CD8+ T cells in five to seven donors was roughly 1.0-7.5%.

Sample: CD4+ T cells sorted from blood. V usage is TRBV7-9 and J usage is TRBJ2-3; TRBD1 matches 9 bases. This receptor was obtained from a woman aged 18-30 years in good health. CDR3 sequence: CASSLYDGQGPDTQYF. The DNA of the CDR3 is TGTGCCAGCAGCTTGTATGATGGACAGGGGCCGGATACGCAGTATTTT.